The present T cell receptor beta chain was sequenced within a study of blood T cell repertoires in COVID-19. Trimming pared 3 bases from V and 0 bases from J, leaving 11 bases between. This CDR3 comprises 16 residues. The germline gives CDR1 LNHDA, CDR2 SQIVND (reference sequence). Using immunoSEQ multiplex PCR, the repertoire was profiled, and TCRdb retains in-frame clones only, with some absent. The table lists about 220,000 clones, 65% to 90% of them singletons. Sequenced material: peripheral blood. The clonotype originates from a woman aged 70-85 years with COVID-19, enrolled during active disease. The V and J genes are TRBV19 and TRBJ1-4; the D gene is possibly TRBD1 (6 bases). The CDR3 DNA follows: TGTGCCAGTAGTATTTCCAGGGGTCCAACTAATGAAAAACTGTTTTTT. It translates to CASSISRGPTNEKLFF.